Below, one T cell receptor beta chain is given with its context. The target antigen is unknown. ViraFEST expansion of antigen-specific CD4+ T cells with viral peptide pools preceded sequencing. Isolation of CD4+ T cells took place after 10 days of culture. Neither prior SARS-CoV-2 infection nor positive nucleocapsid antibodies were present in the vaccine recipients. Germline V gene sequence: CDR1 MNHEY, CDR2 SVGAGI. The CDR3 length is 15 residues. V lost 7 bases to trimming and J lost 4 bases; unmatched junction nucleotides: 7. The data stem from a study of vaccination effects on CD4 cells after COVID-19. The data were produced by immunoSEQ multiplex PCR, yet TCRdb's version contains in-frame clones alone and is incomplete. The table includes more than 40,000 clones, around 68% detected once.

Sequences were derived from CD4+ T cells from PBMCs cultured with HCoV-OC43 spike peptides, sampled before COVID-19 vaccination. Subset specified: HCoV-OC43 spike overlapping peptide pool stimulation. This TCR came from a human donor who received a COVID-19 vaccine. The chain is built from TRBV6-5 and TRBJ1-4; 9 nucleotides match TRBD1. CDR3 in amino acids: CASTTGGGVNEKLFF. CDR3 DNA: TGTGCCAGCACTACAGGGGGCGGTGTTAATGAAAAACTGTTTTTT.